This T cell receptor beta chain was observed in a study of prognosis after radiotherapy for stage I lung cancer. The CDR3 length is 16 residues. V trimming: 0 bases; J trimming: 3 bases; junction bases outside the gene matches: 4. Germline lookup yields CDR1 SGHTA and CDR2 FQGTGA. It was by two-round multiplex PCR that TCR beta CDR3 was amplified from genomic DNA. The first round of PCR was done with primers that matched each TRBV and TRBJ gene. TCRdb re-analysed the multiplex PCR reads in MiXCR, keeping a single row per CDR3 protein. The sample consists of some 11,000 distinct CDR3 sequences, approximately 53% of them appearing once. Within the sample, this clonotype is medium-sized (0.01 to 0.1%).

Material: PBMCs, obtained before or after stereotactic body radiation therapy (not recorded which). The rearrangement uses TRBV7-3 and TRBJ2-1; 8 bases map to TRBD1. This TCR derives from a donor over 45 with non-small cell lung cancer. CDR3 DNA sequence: TGTGCCAGCAGCTTAACCCAGGGGGCAGTCTACAATGAGCAGTTCTTC. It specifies CASSLTQGAVYNEQFF.